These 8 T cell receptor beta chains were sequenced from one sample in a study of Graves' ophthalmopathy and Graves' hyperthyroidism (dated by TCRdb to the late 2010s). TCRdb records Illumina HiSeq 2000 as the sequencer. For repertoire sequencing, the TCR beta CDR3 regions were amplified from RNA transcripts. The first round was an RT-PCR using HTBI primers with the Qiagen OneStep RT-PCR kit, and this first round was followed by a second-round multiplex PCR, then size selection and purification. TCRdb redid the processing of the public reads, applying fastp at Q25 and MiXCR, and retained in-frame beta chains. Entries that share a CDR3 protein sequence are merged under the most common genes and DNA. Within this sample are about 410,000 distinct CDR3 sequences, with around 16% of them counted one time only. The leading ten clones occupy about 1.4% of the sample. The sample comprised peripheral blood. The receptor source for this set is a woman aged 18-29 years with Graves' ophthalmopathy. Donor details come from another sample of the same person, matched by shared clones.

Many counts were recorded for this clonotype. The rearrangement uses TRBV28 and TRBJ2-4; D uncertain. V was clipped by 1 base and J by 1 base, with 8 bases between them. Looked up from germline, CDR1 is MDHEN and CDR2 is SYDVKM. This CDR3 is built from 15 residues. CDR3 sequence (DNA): TGTGCCAGCAGTTTATTTAAAAGGGCCAAAAACATTCAGTACTTC. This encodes CASSLFKRAKNIQYF.

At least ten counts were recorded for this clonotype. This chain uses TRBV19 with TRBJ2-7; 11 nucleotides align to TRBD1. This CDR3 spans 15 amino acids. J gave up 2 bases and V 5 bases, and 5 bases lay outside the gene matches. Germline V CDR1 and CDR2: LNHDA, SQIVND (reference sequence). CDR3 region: CASSLRTGGTYEQYF. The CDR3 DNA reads TGTGCCAGTAGTCTCCGGACAGGGGGCACCTACGAGCAGTACTTC.

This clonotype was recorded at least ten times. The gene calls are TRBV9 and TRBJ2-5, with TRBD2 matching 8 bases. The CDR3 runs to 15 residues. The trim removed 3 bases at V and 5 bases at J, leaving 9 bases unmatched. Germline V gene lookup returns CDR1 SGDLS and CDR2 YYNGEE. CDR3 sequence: CASSASGGRTETQYF. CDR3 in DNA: TGTGCCAGCAGCGCAAGCGGGGGAAGAACGGAGACCCAGTACTTC.

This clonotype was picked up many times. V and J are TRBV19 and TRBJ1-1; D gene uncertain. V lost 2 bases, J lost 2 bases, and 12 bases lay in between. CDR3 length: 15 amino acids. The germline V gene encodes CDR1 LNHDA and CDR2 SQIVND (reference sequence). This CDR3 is CASSISAQVNTEAFF. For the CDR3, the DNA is TGTGCCAGTAGTATATCGGCGCAGGTAAACACTGAAGCTTTCTTT.

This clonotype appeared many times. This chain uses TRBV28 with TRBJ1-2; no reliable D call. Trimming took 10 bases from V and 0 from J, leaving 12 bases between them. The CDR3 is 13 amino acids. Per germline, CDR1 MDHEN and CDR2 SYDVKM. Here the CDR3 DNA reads TGTGCCATCATAGGAGGCGCTAACTATGGCTACACCTTC. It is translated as CAIIGGANYGYTF.

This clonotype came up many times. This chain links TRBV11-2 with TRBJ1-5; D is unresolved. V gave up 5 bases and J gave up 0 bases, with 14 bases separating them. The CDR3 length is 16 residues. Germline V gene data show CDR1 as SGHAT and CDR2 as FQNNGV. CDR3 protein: CASSGYYNNSNQPQHF. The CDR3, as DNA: TGTGCCAGCAGCGGTTATTACAATAATAGCAATCAGCCCCAGCATTTT.

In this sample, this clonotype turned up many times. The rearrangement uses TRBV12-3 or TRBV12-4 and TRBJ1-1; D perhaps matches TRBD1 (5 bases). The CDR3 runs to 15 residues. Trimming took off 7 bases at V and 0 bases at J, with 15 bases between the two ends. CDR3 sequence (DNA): TGTGCCAGCAACCCGGGGGGATGGATGAACACTGAAGCTTTCTTT. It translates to CASNPGGWMNTEAFF.

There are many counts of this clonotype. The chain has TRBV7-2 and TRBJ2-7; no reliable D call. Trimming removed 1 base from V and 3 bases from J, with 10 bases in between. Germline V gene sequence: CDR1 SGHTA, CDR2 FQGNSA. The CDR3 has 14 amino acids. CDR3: CASSLEGFHYEQYF. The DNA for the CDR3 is TGTGCCAGCAGCTTAGAGGGCTTCCACTACGAGCAGTACTTC.